The 21 T cell receptor beta chains presented below share a single source sample, sequenced in a study of T-cell memory formation after mild COVID-19. TCRdb reprocessed the 5' RACE reads via MiXCR and lists one record per CDR3 protein. The sample shows 290,000 or so distinct CDR3 sequences, roughly 19% of them seen only once. Source material: PBMCs or a T cell subset sorted from them (not recorded which). The receptors stem from a man between 18 and 29 years old who had mild COVID-19 (a few samples of this study predate the infection). Cell type and time point are not known.

The chain joins TRBV5-1 to TRBJ2-4; weak D call: TRBD1 (6 bases). The CDR3 is 14 residues long. V was trimmed by 4 bases and J by 6 bases, leaving 14 bases between them. Germline V gives CDR1 SGHRS, CDR2 YFSETQ. The CDR3 protein is CASSPGQRGNIQYF. The CDR3 coding sequence is TGCGCCAGCAGCCCAGGACAGAGGGGAAACATTCAGTACTTC.

This chain joins TRBV7-9 and TRBJ2-1, with D perhaps TRBD1 or TRBD2 (5 bases each). The CDR3 contains 14 residues. The germline V gene encodes CDR1 SEHNR and CDR2 FQNEAQ (reference sequence). V gave up 6 bases and J gave up 5 bases, with 14 bases separating them. The CDR3 DNA reads as TGTGCCAGCAGTGGGGGATCCTATCACAATGAGCAGTTCTTC. It translates to CASSGGSYHNEQFF.

The J gene is TRBJ1-4, the V gene TRBV7-8; the D is unclear. V was shortened by 5 bases and J by 0 bases, with 10 bases between the two germline ends. Germline V gives CDR1 SGHVS, CDR2 FQNEAQ. The CDR3 loop spans 15 amino acids. The CDR3 spells CASSPTLATNEKLFF. CDR3 bases: TGTGCCAGCAGCCCGACCCTGGCAACTAATGAAAAACTGTTTTTT.

The chain employs TRBV7-2 and TRBJ1-2, with 7 bases aligning to TRBD1. Germline V gene sequence: CDR1 SGHTA, CDR2 FQGNSA. Trimming at V came to 3 bases and at J to 6 bases, leaving 4 bases not matched to a gene. The CDR3 is 13 residues long. The CDR3 spells CASSLTGTNGYTF. The CDR3 nucleotides are TGTGCCAGCAGCTTGACAGGGACGAATGGCTACACCTTC. Full variable domain (outside the CDR3, taken from reference TRBV7-2 and TRBJ1-2): GAGVSQSPSNKVTEKGKDVELRCDPISGHTALYWYRQSLGQGLEFLIYFQGNSAPDKSGLPSDRFSAERTGGSVSTLTIQRTQQEDSAVYLCASSLTGTNGYTFGSGTRLTVV.

The chain uses TRBV7-3 and TRBJ1-6; D is unclear. The germline V gene encodes CDR1 SGHTA and CDR2 FQGTGA. Trimming pared 0 bases from V and 8 bases from J, leaving 5 bases between. The CDR3 sequence is 13 residues long. CDR3 sequence (DNA): TGTGCCAGCAGCTTAACCAAGGATTCACCCCTCCACTTT. Its protein is CASSLTKDSPLHF.

The chain recombines TRBV7-2 with TRBJ2-4, with 8 bases fitting TRBD2. The V gene's germline CDR1 is SGHTA and CDR2 FQGNSA. V dropped 2 bases and J dropped 12; count of bases not matched to a gene: 9. CDR3 length equals 14 residues. The CDR3, as DNA: TGTGCCAGCAGCTTAAAAGCGGGGGCCACAGCTCAGTACTTC. Translating it yields CASSLKAGATAQYF.

This clonotype turned up a few times. The chain couples TRBV11-3 to TRBJ2-1, with D unclear. The CDR3 consists of 14 residues. V lost 1 base and J 6 bases, leaving 10 bases between the germline ends. From germline, CDR1 is SGHNT and CDR2 YENEEA. This CDR3 is CASSLVAGRNEQFF. The CDR3 DNA follows: TGTGCCAGCAGCTTAGTGGCCGGGCGCAATGAGCAGTTCTTC.

This clonotype was picked up a small number of times. The J gene is TRBJ2-7, the V gene TRBV23-1; TRBD1 agrees at 10 bases. TRBV23-1 is given ORF status, its function remaining uncertain. The CDR3 loop spans 15 amino acids. J gave up 6 bases and V 3 bases, and 8 bases lay outside the gene matches. This chain's CDR3 is CASSQGDRGFSEQYV. The CDR3 nucleotides read TGCGCCAGCAGTCAGGGGGACAGGGGTTTCTCCGAGCAGTACGTC.

This clonotype appeared a few times. The rearrangement uses TRBV5-1 and TRBJ1-1; tentative D call: TRBD1 (5 bases). V lost 3 bases, J lost 6 bases, and 18 bases lay in between. CDR3 length: 15 residues. CDR1 is SGHRS, CDR2 YFSETQ, per germline. The chain's CDR3 is CASSSLDSLRSEAFF. DNA for the CDR3: TGCGCCAGCAGCTCCCTAGACAGTCTTAGGTCTGAAGCTTTCTTT. Full variable domain (rest looked up from reference TRBV5-1 and TRBJ1-1): KAGVTQTPRYLIKTRGQQVTLSCSPISGHRSVSWYQQTPGQGLQFLFEYFSETQRNKGNFPGRFSGRQFSNSRSEMNVSTLELGDSALYLCASSSLDSLRSEAFFGQGTRLTVV.

This clonotype was seen a handful of times. This chain joins TRBV5-1 and TRBJ2-1, with no clear D. V shed 3 bases and J shed 9 bases, with 19 bases lying between them. CDR3 length: 15 amino acids. In germline, CDR1 is SGHRS, CDR2 YFSETQ. CDR3 residues: CASSWTVDRVGEQFF. CDR3 DNA sequence: TGCGCCAGCAGCTGGACGGTGGATCGTGTCGGTGAGCAGTTCTTC.

In this sample, this clonotype turned up once. V gene TRBV10-2 combines with J gene TRBJ1-1, with TRBD1 matching over 7 bases. Per the germline V gene, CDR1 is WSHSY and CDR2 is SAAADI. The CDR3 spans 15 residues. With V trimmed by 5 bases and J by 2 bases, 8 bases remained unmatched. CDR3 protein: CASSPGTDFNTEAFF. The CDR3 DNA reads TGCGCCAGCAGTCCAGGGACAGATTTTAACACTGAAGCTTTCTTT.

This clonotype was picked up a small number of times. The chain uses TRBV7-2 and TRBJ1-2; D is unresolved. CDR1 is SGHTA, CDR2 FQGNSA, per germline. Trimming left V 5 bases short and J 1 base short, with 14 bases between. This CDR3 comprises 15 residues. This CDR3 reads CASSADSADNYGYTF. The CDR3 DNA sequence: TGTGCCAGCAGCGCTGATTCTGCAGATAACTATGGCTACACCTTC.

In its sample, this clonotype was seen a few times. V usage is TRBV2 and J usage is TRBJ2-1; 9 positions match TRBD1. From germline, CDR1 is SNHLY and CDR2 FYNNEI. Trimming took 5 bases from V and 8 from J; bases not matched to a gene: 7. The CDR3 sequence is 14 residues long. CDR3 sequence: CASSSGTGFDEQFF. The CDR3 DNA is TGTGCCAGCAGTTCCGGGACAGGGTTCGATGAGCAGTTCTTC.

This chain links TRBV7-9 with TRBJ2-5; D gene unclear. Per germline, CDR1 SEHNR and CDR2 FQNEAQ (reference sequence). V dropped 0 bases and J dropped 3 bases, with 11 bases sitting between them. The CDR3 covers 15 residues. The CDR3 DNA reads TGTGCCAGCAGCTTAGCGCACGACGCGAAAGAGACCCAGTACTTC. Translated, it gives CASSLAHDAKETQYF.

Ten or more counts support this clonotype. This sequence joins TRBV7-3 and TRBJ2-3, with D maybe TRBD2 (5 bases). This CDR3 contains 15 residues. V was clipped by 5 bases and J by 3 bases, with 15 bases between them. CDR1 is SGHTA, CDR2 FQGTGA, per germline. CDR3 region: CASSEGPGSTDTQYF. The CDR3 bases are TGTGCCAGCAGCGAAGGTCCGGGATCGACAGATACGCAGTATTTT.

The gene calls are TRBV7-8 and TRBJ2-3; D call uncertain. V was clipped by 8 bases and J by 3 bases, with 6 bases between them. CDR1 and CDR2 (germline): SGHVS, FQNEAQ. CDR3 length equals 11 residues. CDR3 protein: CASQRTDTQYF. In DNA, the CDR3 is TGTGCCAGCCAGAGAACAGATACGCAGTATTTT.

The chain couples TRBV24-1 to TRBJ2-1; 7 bases are shared with TRBD1. The CDR3 has 16 amino acids. After removal of 3 bases from V and 2 bases from J, the junction contained 6 bases not matched to a gene. Germline V gives CDR1 KGHDR, CDR2 SFDVKD. The CDR3 DNA is TGTGCCACCAGTGATCAAGGGACAGATGCCTACAATGAGCAGTTCTTC. It encodes CATSDQGTDAYNEQFF.

The rearrangement joins TRBV12-3 or TRBV12-4 to TRBJ2-6, with D unclear. This CDR3 contains 15 residues. V dropped 7 bases and J dropped 0 bases, with 10 bases sitting between them. CDR3 DNA: TGTGCCAGCACCCAGATCCACTCTGGGGCCAACGTCCTGACTTTC. This translates into CASTQIHSGANVLTF.

This chain joins TRBV20-1 and TRBJ2-7; 7 bases align to TRBD1. Looked up from germline, CDR1 is DFQATT and CDR2 is SNEGSKA (reference sequence). The CDR3 contains 14 residues. After removal of 6 bases from V and 3 bases from J, the junction contained 11 bases not matched to a gene. CDR3 protein: CSAELGTENYEQYV. The CDR3 DNA reads TGCAGTGCAGAGCTGGGGACAGAGAACTACGAGCAGTACGTC.

The gene calls are TRBV7-2 and TRBJ2-1; TRBD1 agrees at 9 bases. Per the germline V gene, CDR1 is SGHTA and CDR2 is FQGNSA. V gave up 5 bases and J gave up 7 bases; unmatched junction bases: 6. This CDR3 spans 14 amino acids. The CDR3 nucleotides read TGTGCCAGCAGCCACCGGACAGGGGAAAATGAGCAGTTCTTC. It codes for CASSHRTGENEQFF.

At least ten counts were recorded for this clonotype. The J gene is TRBJ2-2, the V gene TRBV12-3 or TRBV12-4; D is uncertain. This CDR3 has 13 residues. Trimming removed 5 bases at V and 2 bases at J, with 6 bases between. The CDR3 bases are TGTGCCAGCAGTCCTCGAAACACCGGGGAGCTGTTTTTT. Protein sequence: CASSPRNTGELFF.